These 3 T cell receptor beta chains were sequenced from one sample in a study of T-cell reconstitution after alpha-beta-depleted transplantation in children. TCRbeta library preparation incorporated unique molecular identifiers. TCRdb independently ran MiXCR on the PCR reads; one entry per CDR3 protein. Here the sample spans under 450,000 distinct CDR3 sequences, roughly 15% being singletons. The material sequenced was PBMCs, mostly from graft donor cells, taken 360 days after TCRalphabeta/CD19-depleted stem cell transplant. The receptor source for this set is a boy under two years old who had a stem cell transplant for Wiskott-Aldrich syndrome, so the T cells may come from the graft donor.

The chain is built from TRBV25-1 and TRBJ2-5; 8 nucleotides agree with TRBD1. The J segment lost 3 bases and the V segment lost 8 bases, leaving 8 bases of the junction unmatched. CDR1 MGHDK and CDR2 SYGVNS come from the germline V gene. This CDR3 spans 14 amino acids. CDR3 amino acids: CASEASGGKETQYF. The CDR3 coding sequence is TGTGCCAGCGAGGCGTCAGGGGGCAAAGAGACCCAGTACTTC. The whole variable domain, filled in from reference TRBV25-1 and TRBJ2-5, reads EADIYQTPRYLVIGTGKKITLECSQTMGHDKMYWYQQDPGMELHLIHYSYGVNSTEKGDLSSESTVSRIRTEHFPLTLESARPSHTSQYLCASEASGGKETQYFGPGTRLLVL.

This clonotype has only a few counts. The chain is built from TRBV4-3 and TRBJ2-1; TRBD2 is a possible D gene (6 bases). Germline-derived CDR1 and CDR2 are LGHNA and YSLEER. Trimming pared 1 base from V and 7 bases from J, leaving 11 bases between. The CDR3 extends over 14 amino acids. As DNA, the CDR3 is TGCGCCAGCAGCCAAGGGGAACGGGGGAATGAGCAGTTCTTC. It encodes CASSQGERGNEQFF.

This clonotype was seen ten or more times. This chain joins TRBV6-4 and TRBJ2-6, with TRBD1 identical over 8 bases. This CDR3 has 17 residues. Trimming took 2 bases from V and 1 from J; bases not matched to a gene: 4. CDR1 and CDR2 from the germline V gene are MRHNA and SNTAGT. The CDR3 sequence is CASSDGTGPSGANVLTF. The CDR3 bases are TGTGCCAGCAGTGACGGGACAGGTCCGTCTGGGGCCAACGTCCTGACTTTC.